These 10 T cell receptor beta chains share one sample of origin, sequenced in a study of tumor-infiltrating lymphocytes in primary liver carcinoma. The researchers produced TCR beta cDNA from 500 to 550 ng total RNA with a constant-region primer. ARM-PCR, slightly modified, supplied the TCR beta libraries through three nested multiplex PCR rounds. Use of TRBV1-TRBV30 forward primers with a C-beta reverse primer characterized the first two PCR rounds, which lasted approximately 11 cycles each. TCRdb reprocessed the multiplex PCR reads with MiXCR, giving one entry per CDR3 protein. The repertoire consists of about 200,000 distinct CDR3 sequences, with less than 75% occurring once and the leading ten covering approximately 7%. It was unsorted whole blood that yielded blood RNA, and germline DNA was also extracted. The specimen sequenced was peripheral blood. These receptors all stem from a woman aged 55-70 years with primary liver carcinoma and hepatitis B virus infection.

As DNA, the CDR3 is TGTGCTAGTGGTTCGATCCTCGGGACAGGGGTGGGGTCCGGGGAGCTGTTTTTT. This codes for CASGSILGTGVGSGELFF. The chain recombines TRBV12-5 with TRBJ2-2; 10 bases align to TRBD1. With V trimmed by 4 bases and J by 6 bases, 14 bases remained unmatched. The V gene's germline CDR1 is LGHNT and CDR2 FRNRAP. This CDR3 is 18 amino acids long.

The genes are TRBV6-4 and TRBJ1-1; perhaps TRBD1 as D (5 bases). This CDR3 has 14 amino acids. CDR1 MRHNA and CDR2 SNTAGT come from the germline V gene. Trimming removed 8 bases from V and 1 base from J, with 14 bases in between. CDR3 region: CASSKQGANTEAFF. CDR3 DNA sequence: TGTGCCAGCTCAAAGCAGGGTGCGAACACTGAAGCTTTCTTT.

The sample holds many counts of this clonotype. CDR3 amino acids: CASRVGPYNEQFF. CDR3 sequence (DNA): TGTGCCAGCAGAGTAGGGCCTTACAATGAGCAGTTCTTC. The genes are TRBV6-6 and TRBJ2-1, with D unresolved. The CDR3 totals 13 residues. Germline assignment: CDR1 MNHNY and CDR2 SVGAGI (reference sequence). Between the trimmed V and J ends, which lost 6 bases and 4 bases, there was a span of 10 bases.

CDR3 residues: CASSYSGGIRETEAFF. The CDR3, as DNA: TGTGCCAGCAGTTACTCAGGGGGTATCCGGGAGACTGAAGCTTTCTTT. The chain employs TRBV6-5 and TRBJ1-1, with a weak D call TRBD1 (6 bases). The CDR3 covers 16 residues. Trimming left V 0 bases short and J 5 bases short, with 16 bases between. Germline loops: CDR1 MNHEY, CDR2 SVGAGI.

Comments on this clonotype: Possible read error: a much larger clone is one base away. V usage is TRBV5-6 and J usage is TRBJ1-5, with D perhaps given as TRBD1 or TRBD2 (6 bases each). The DNA end lines up better with TRBJ2-3; the J call may be wrong. CDR3 length equals 13 residues. The germline V gene has CDR1 SGHDT and CDR2 YYEEEE. CDR3 loop: CASSFLGGGPQYF. The CDR3 region has the DNA TGTGCCAGCAGCTTTCTGGGTGGGGGGCCCCAGTATTTT.

There are many counts of this clonotype. The DNA of the CDR3 is TGTGCCAGCAGCCAAAGGTTAGCGGGAGGGCGTAGCACCGGGGAGCTGTTTTTT. Protein: CASSQRLAGGRSTGELFF. The chain employs TRBV4-2 and TRBJ2-2; 11 bases map to TRBD2. V lost 2 bases, J lost 4 bases, and 9 bases stayed unmatched. The CDR3 is made up of 18 amino acids. The germline CDR1 and CDR2 sequences are LGHNA and YNFKEQ.

The rearrangement joins TRBV7-9 to TRBJ2-6; D is possibly TRBD2 (6 bases). This CDR3 contains 16 residues. The V and J ends lost 5 bases and 3 bases respectively, with 14 bases between them. CDR1 and CDR2 (germline): SEHNR, FQNEAQ (reference sequence). The CDR3 DNA follows: TGTGCCAGCAGCCCTGGCGGGGTGAATGGGGCCAACGTCCTGACTTTC. It specifies CASSPGGVNGANVLTF.

This rearrangement joins TRBV10-3 to TRBJ2-5, with 9 bases matching TRBD1. This CDR3 comprises 18 residues. V lost 3 bases and J lost 4; bases outside the gene matches: 15. Germline assignment: CDR1 ENHRY and CDR2 SYGVKD. The CDR3 sequence is CAISESEPGQGFVETQYF. CDR3 sequence (DNA): TGTGCCATCAGTGAATCGGAACCGGGACAGGGCTTCGTAGAGACCCAGTACTTC.

This clonotype has at least ten counts. The rearrangement joins TRBV6-6 to TRBJ1-2; no definite D call. Trimming took 5 bases from V and 4 from J, leaving 8 bases between them. Germline CDR1 reads MNHNY; CDR2 reads SVGAGI (reference sequence). The CDR3 runs 12 residues. Here the CDR3 reads CASSGVSYGYTF. For the CDR3, the DNA is TGTGCCAGCAGTGGTGTATCCTATGGCTACACCTTC.

In regard to this clonotype: The CDR3 does not end in the conserved phenylalanine or tryptophan, so this is likely a read error. The rearrangement links TRBV6-1 to TRBJ2-4, with TRBD2 identical over 9 bases. This CDR3 spans 19 amino acids. Germline-derived CDR1 and CDR2 are MNHNS and SASEGT. The CDR3 nucleotides read TGTGCGAGCAGTGAAGAGTCAAGCGGGAGGACTAGCGCCAAAAACATTCAGTACATC. Protein product: CASSEESSGRTSAKNIQYI.